Sequencing of this T cell receptor beta chain was carried out in a study of cytomegalovirus exposure and HLA in healthy donors. In regard to this clone: What it binds is not known.

13 Jbeta primers and 60 Vbeta primers were used for the PCR. In the authors' workflow: A later analysis tallied 65 million to 85 million unique TCR beta chains, about 9.9 million of them shared. Here immunoSEQ multiplex PCR was the method, and the copy in TCRdb shows in-frame clones only, minus some. V, J and clone size reflect that table, while D and trimming were determined from the DNA. The profile covers 100,000 or so clones, with about 75% appearing a single time and roughly 9.1% taken by the ten largest. General study points: Productive status was seen about 90% or about 30% of the time for most TCR beta V segments in an earlier analysis. For presence/absence analyses, sequencing depth was assumed to be roughly uniform across donors.

Sequencing was carried out using PBMCs. The sequence was obtained from a man between 25 and 39 years old in good health and CMV-seropositive.

CDR3 residues: CASSRVGTGELFF. Here the CDR3 DNA reads TGTGCCAGTAGTAGGGTCGGGACCGGGGAGCTGTTTTTT. This chain links TRBV19 with TRBJ2-2; the D is unclear. The CDR3 contains 13 residues. The germline gives CDR1 LNHDA, CDR2 SQIVND (reference sequence). V lost 4 bases and J lost 5, with 8 bases in between.